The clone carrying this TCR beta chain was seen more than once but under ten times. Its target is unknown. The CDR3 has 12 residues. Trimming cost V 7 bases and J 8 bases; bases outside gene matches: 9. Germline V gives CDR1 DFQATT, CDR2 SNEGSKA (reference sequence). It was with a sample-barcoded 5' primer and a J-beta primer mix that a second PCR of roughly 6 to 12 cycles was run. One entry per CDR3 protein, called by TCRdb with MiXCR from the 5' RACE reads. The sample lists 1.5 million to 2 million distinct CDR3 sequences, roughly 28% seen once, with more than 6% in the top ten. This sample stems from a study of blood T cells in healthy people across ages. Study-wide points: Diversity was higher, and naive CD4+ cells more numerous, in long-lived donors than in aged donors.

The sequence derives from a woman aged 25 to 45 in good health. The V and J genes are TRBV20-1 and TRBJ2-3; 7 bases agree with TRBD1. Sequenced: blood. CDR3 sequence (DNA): TGCAGTGAGGAGAACAGGGGCGGTACGCAGTATTTT. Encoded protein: CSEENRGGTQYF.